This T cell receptor (beta chain) comes out of a study of blood T cells in healthy people across ages. The germline gives CDR1 SGHAT, CDR2 FQNNGV. The CDR3 loop spans 14 amino acids. With 5 bases removed from V and 0 bases from J, the gap between germline ends came to 9 bases. Then a second PCR, running roughly 7 to 11 cycles, was carried out with a sample-barcoded 5' primer and a J-beta primer mix. TCRdb independently ran MiXCR on the 5' RACE reads; one entry per CDR3 protein. The data contain some 690,000 distinct CDR3 sequences, 20% to 25% of them singletons. Peripheral blood from each donor was collected in a volume of about 10 milliliters. Per-sample yields of isolated PBMCs were at least 6 million. This clonotype showed up just a few times.

Sequencing used blood. The clonotype originates from a man between 65 and 85 years old in good health. The chain employs TRBV11-2 and TRBJ2-3; D not resolved. The CDR3 region is CASSMPSSTDTQYF. The CDR3 DNA reads as TGTGCCAGCAGCATGCCCTCTAGCACAGATACGCAGTATTTT.